The clone carrying this T cell receptor (beta chain) was seen ten or more times. Antigen unknown. Researchers used genomic DNA as the template to profile TCR beta VDJ and CDR3. TCRdb re-called the reads with MiXCR, one entry per CDR3 protein. The data contain some 70,000 distinct CDR3 sequences, roughly 50% of them singletons. From germline, CDR1 is LNHDA and CDR2 SQIVND (reference sequence). V lost 4 bases and J lost 6, with 6 bases in between. The CDR3 extends over 11 amino acids. These data originate in a study of CD8+CD57+ T cells in acquired aplastic anemia. Across the whole study: The study obtained an average of around 3.1 ug of DNA from sorted CD4+ and CD8+ cells. The study obtained about 10 million reads on average for CD4+ cells from healthy donors. General study results and limits: About 28 sequences, all CD8+ CDR3, were shared between patients and controls. A significant difference in CD8+ Simpson's diversity between patients and controls was not found.

V and J are TRBV19 and TRBJ1-2, with unresolved D. Sequences were obtained from sorted CD4+, CD8+, or CD8+CD57+ T cells (not recorded which) from PBMCs. This clonotype was obtained from a human donor in good health, serving as a control. The CDR3 nucleotides read TGTGCCAGTAGTAAAGGAGATGGCTACACCTTC. Amino acid sequence: CASSKGDGYTF.